Listed below are T cell receptor beta chains from one sample, sequenced in a study of T cell responses to AZD1222 COVID-19 vaccine. Clones were read by immunoSEQ multiplex PCR, and TCRdb kept only the in-frame ones, dropping some. Of some 83,000 clones listed, 89% are singletons. Sequencing was performed on peripheral blood, taken 28 days after the second AZD1222 dose. All receptors come from an adult who received the AZD1222 COVID-19 vaccine. Both conserved end residues are part of each CDR3. D genes are given only for firm matches. Clone size is stated in some rows and not others, as once, few, many or a class when expanded.

clone_size: once
d_call: TRBD1
j_call: TRBJ2-7
v_call: TRBV6-5
cdr3_nt: TGTGCCAGCCAACGGACAGGGACAGGGTACTACGAGCAGTACTTC
cdr3_aa: CASQRTGTGYYEQYF

clone_size: -
d_call: -
j_call: TRBJ1-5
v_call: TRBV7-9
cdr3_nt: TGTGCCAGCAGCCAAGACTTGACCGGGAGTTATAGCAATCAGCCCCAGCATTTT
cdr3_aa: CASSQDLTGSYSNQPQHF

clone_size: once
d_call: -
j_call: TRBJ2-5
v_call: TRBV11-3
cdr3_nt: TGTGCCAGCAGCTTAGCCGCTAGCGAAGAGACCCAGTACTTC
cdr3_aa: CASSLAASEETQYF

clone_size: -
d_call: -
j_call: TRBJ1-2
v_call: TRBV11-2
cdr3_nt: TGTGCCAGCAGCTTTTCGGGGGACTATGGCTACACCTTC
cdr3_aa: CASSFSGDYGYTF

clone_size: once
d_call: -
j_call: TRBJ2-2
v_call: TRBV19
cdr3_nt: TGTGCCAGTAGTTGGTTGTCGGGTGGGACCGGGGAGCTGTTTTTT
cdr3_aa: CASSWLSGGTGELFF

clone_size: -
d_call: -
j_call: TRBJ2-1
v_call: TRBV7-7
cdr3_nt: TGTGCCAGCAGCTTAGGTTCTAACAAAAACAATGAGCAGTTCTTC
cdr3_aa: CASSLGSNKNNEQFF

clone_size: -
d_call: TRBD2
j_call: TRBJ2-1
v_call: TRBV19
cdr3_nt: TGTGCCAGTAGTAGCCCTAGCGGGGGGCAAGAACGCTACAATGAGCAGTTCTTC
cdr3_aa: CASSSPSGGQERYNEQFF

clone_size: -
d_call: -
j_call: TRBJ2-3
v_call: TRBV7-9
cdr3_nt: TGTGCCAGCAGCTTAGGGGTCCCGTCAAAGGATACGCAGTATTTT
cdr3_aa: CASSLGVPSKDTQYF

clone_size: -
d_call: -
j_call: TRBJ1-5
v_call: TRBV30
cdr3_nt: TGTGCCTGGAGTAAGGGGATCTATAGCAATCAGCCCCAGCATTTT
cdr3_aa: CAWSKGIYSNQPQHF

clone_size: -
d_call: -
j_call: TRBJ2-1
v_call: TRBV30
cdr3_nt: TGTGCCTGGAGTTCCCCCGGCCCTGAGCAGTTCTTC
cdr3_aa: CAWSSPGPEQFF

clone_size: -
d_call: -
j_call: TRBJ2-5
v_call: TRBV2
cdr3_nt: TGTGCCAGCAGTCCGGTGGTTCCACAAGAGACCCAGTACTTC
cdr3_aa: CASSPVVPQETQYF

clone_size: -
d_call: -
j_call: TRBJ1-1
v_call: TRBV5-1
cdr3_nt: TGCGCCAGCAGCTTTCAGGGTTTTCGTGGGACTGAAGCTTTCTTT
cdr3_aa: CASSFQGFRGTEAFF

clone_size: -
d_call: -
j_call: TRBJ1-2
v_call: TRBV5-4
cdr3_nt: TGTGCCAGCAGCTTGGACCCCAGGAACCCCTCCTACTATGGCTACACCTTC
cdr3_aa: CASSLDPRNPSYYGYTF

clone_size: -
d_call: -
j_call: TRBJ1-1
v_call: TRBV5-6
cdr3_nt: TGTGCCAGCAGCTTCTTTGGGGGCCCGATGAACACTGAAGCTTTCTTT
cdr3_aa: CASSFFGGPMNTEAFF

clone_size: -
d_call: -
j_call: TRBJ1-1
v_call: TRBV5-5
cdr3_nt: TGTGCCAGCAGCTTAGGTCCCACTGAAGCTTTCTTT
cdr3_aa: CASSLGPTEAFF

clone_size: -
d_call: -
j_call: TRBJ1-5
v_call: TRBV5-5
cdr3_nt: TGTGCCAGCAGCTTGGGGCCAGGGGCCAATCAGCCCCAGCATTTT
cdr3_aa: CASSLGPGANQPQHF

clone_size: -
d_call: -
j_call: TRBJ1-1
v_call: TRBV19
cdr3_nt: TGTGCCAGTAGTATCGGAGGGGCTGAAGCTTTCTTT
cdr3_aa: CASSIGGAEAFF

clone_size: -
d_call: -
j_call: TRBJ1-2
v_call: TRBV6-5
cdr3_nt: TGTGCCAGCAGACTACAGGGCGGCGTTGGCTACACCTTC
cdr3_aa: CASRLQGGVGYTF

clone_size: -
d_call: TRBD2
j_call: TRBJ2-3
v_call: TRBV4-1
cdr3_nt: TGCGCCAGCAGCCAGATTAGCGGGACTAGCACAGATACGCAGTATTTT
cdr3_aa: CASSQISGTSTDTQYF

clone_size: -
d_call: -
j_call: TRBJ1-1
v_call: TRBV4-1
cdr3_nt: TGCGCCAGCAGCCAAGTGATGGAACCTGAAGCTTTCTTT
cdr3_aa: CASSQVMEPEAFF

clone_size: -
d_call: -
j_call: TRBJ2-6
v_call: TRBV6-5
cdr3_nt: TGTGCCAGCAGTTACTCGGACAGCTCTGGGGCCAACGTCCTGACTTTC
cdr3_aa: CASSYSDSSGANVLTF

clone_size: -
d_call: TRBD1
j_call: TRBJ2-7
v_call: TRBV29-1
cdr3_nt: TGCAGCGTTGGGACAGGGGCCTACGAGCAGTACTTC
cdr3_aa: CSVGTGAYEQYF

clone_size: -
d_call: TRBD1
j_call: TRBJ1-2
v_call: TRBV29-1
cdr3_nt: TGCAGCGTTGAAATGGACAGGGGGCCTCCGAAAGGCTACACCTTC
cdr3_aa: CSVEMDRGPPKGYTF

clone_size: -
d_call: -
j_call: TRBJ2-5
v_call: TRBV7-2
cdr3_nt: TGTGCCAGCAGACAGAGTGGACAAGAGACCCAGTACTTC
cdr3_aa: CASRQSGQETQYF

clone_size: once
d_call: TRBD1
j_call: TRBJ1-6
v_call: TRBV7-9
cdr3_nt: TGTGCCAGCAGCTTATCCACAGGGGGAGGTTCACCCCTCCACTTT
cdr3_aa: CASSLSTGGGSPLHF

clone_size: -
d_call: TRBD1
j_call: TRBJ1-6
v_call: TRBV5-5
cdr3_nt: TGTGCCAGCAGCCGCCAGGACAGGGTTTATTCACCCCTCCACTTT
cdr3_aa: CASSRQDRVYSPLHF

clone_size: -
d_call: -
j_call: TRBJ1-2
v_call: TRBV11-2
cdr3_nt: TGTGCCAGCAGCTTAATCCAGGCGGGCAGCTATGGCTACACCTTC
cdr3_aa: CASSLIQAGSYGYTF

clone_size: -
d_call: -
j_call: TRBJ2-5
v_call: TRBV6-2/TRBV6-3
cdr3_nt: TGTGCCAGCAGTTACGGCAGGATCCAAGAGACCCAGTACTTC
cdr3_aa: CASSYGRIQETQYF

clone_size: -
d_call: -
j_call: TRBJ1-2
v_call: TRBV4-3
cdr3_nt: TGCGCCAGCAGCCAAGGGGCGGGATTAAACTATGGCTACACCTTC
cdr3_aa: CASSQGAGLNYGYTF

clone_size: -
d_call: -
j_call: TRBJ1-6
v_call: TRBV19
cdr3_nt: TGTGCCAGTAGATGGCAAGTTAATTCACCCCTCCACTTT
cdr3_aa: CASRWQVNSPLHF

clone_size: -
d_call: -
j_call: TRBJ1-6
v_call: TRBV7-2
cdr3_nt: TGTGCCAGCGGATTTGCGGGGGGTGGACCCCTCCACTTT
cdr3_aa: CASGFAGGGPLHF

clone_size: -
d_call: -
j_call: TRBJ1-3
v_call: TRBV19
cdr3_nt: TGTGCCGCAATGGGGGGGGGAACTGGAAACACCATATATTTT
cdr3_aa: CAAMGGGTGNTIYF

clone_size: -
d_call: -
j_call: TRBJ1-1
v_call: TRBV19
cdr3_nt: TGTGCCAGTAGTATGAGTGGGGCGAACACTGAAGCTTTCTTT
cdr3_aa: CASSMSGANTEAFF

clone_size: -
d_call: -
j_call: TRBJ2-7
v_call: TRBV9
cdr3_nt: TGTGCCAGCATGAACCTATCCTACGAGCAGTACTTC
cdr3_aa: CASMNLSYEQYF

clone_size: -
d_call: -
j_call: TRBJ1-1
v_call: TRBV6-5
cdr3_nt: TGTGCCAGCAGTTATGTAATGAACACTGAAGCTTTCTTT
cdr3_aa: CASSYVMNTEAFF

clone_size: -
d_call: -
j_call: TRBJ2-2
v_call: TRBV30
cdr3_nt: TGTGCCTGTCAGAGGAGGGGAGAGAACACCGGGGAGCTGTTTTTT
cdr3_aa: CACQRRGENTGELFF

clone_size: -
d_call: -
j_call: TRBJ1-2
v_call: TRBV4-3
cdr3_nt: TGCGCCAGCAGCCAAGATCACGGAGGCAGTTATGGCTACACCTTC
cdr3_aa: CASSQDHGGSYGYTF

clone_size: -
d_call: TRBD1
j_call: TRBJ2-7
v_call: TRBV25-1
cdr3_nt: TGTGCCAGCACCCCGGGACAGGGTGGGCACGAGCAGTACTTC
cdr3_aa: CASTPGQGGHEQYF

clone_size: -
d_call: -
j_call: TRBJ1-4
v_call: TRBV10-3
cdr3_nt: TGTGCCATCAGTGAGATAAACGAAAAACTGTTTTTT
cdr3_aa: CAISEINEKLFF

clone_size: -
d_call: TRBD1
j_call: TRBJ1-1
v_call: TRBV4-1
cdr3_nt: TGCGCCAGCAGTTACAGGGGGGGGAACACTGAAGCTTTCTTT
cdr3_aa: CASSYRGGNTEAFF

clone_size: -
d_call: -
j_call: TRBJ2-4
v_call: TRBV6-2/TRBV6-3
cdr3_nt: TGTGCCAGCAGTTACTCGCGGAGGGGAACCCCTCACGGAGCCAAAAACATTCAGTACTTC
cdr3_aa: CASSYSRRGTPHGAKNIQYF

clone_size: -
d_call: -
j_call: TRBJ1-3
v_call: TRBV5-1
cdr3_nt: TGCGCCAGCAGCTTGGGTCCTGGAACTTCCTCCTCTGGAAACACCATATATTTT
cdr3_aa: CASSLGPGTSSSGNTIYF

clone_size: few
d_call: -
j_call: TRBJ2-3
v_call: TRBV6-5
cdr3_nt: TGTGCCAGCCACTACGGGGAGGGGGCAGATACGCAGTATTTT
cdr3_aa: CASHYGEGADTQYF

clone_size: -
d_call: -
j_call: TRBJ1-5
v_call: TRBV19
cdr3_nt: TGTGCCAGTACGTTAGGGGGAAGGGTCAATCAGCCCCAGCATTTT
cdr3_aa: CASTLGGRVNQPQHF

clone_size: -
d_call: -
j_call: TRBJ1-1
v_call: TRBV4-1
cdr3_nt: TGCGCCCGCAGCCCCGGGGGGGGTGTGCGGGACACTGAAGCTTTCTTT
cdr3_aa: CARSPGGGVRDTEAFF

clone_size: -
d_call: -
j_call: TRBJ1-1
v_call: TRBV18
cdr3_nt: TGTGCCAGCTCAGTTGACATGAACACTGAAGCTTTCTTT
cdr3_aa: CASSVDMNTEAFF

clone_size: -
d_call: -
j_call: TRBJ1-2
v_call: TRBV12-5
cdr3_nt: TGTGCTAGTGGTTTTGGAGGGTCCTATGGCTACACCTTC
cdr3_aa: CASGFGGSYGYTF

clone_size: -
d_call: TRBD1
j_call: TRBJ1-4
v_call: TRBV5-1
cdr3_nt: TGCGCCAGCAGCCAGGGGACAGGGGATGAAAAACTGTTTTTT
cdr3_aa: CASSQGTGDEKLFF

clone_size: -
d_call: -
j_call: TRBJ1-2
v_call: TRBV6-5
cdr3_nt: TGTGCCAGCAGTTACGGAGAAACCAGCGAAAGCTATGGCTACACCTTC
cdr3_aa: CASSYGETSESYGYTF